The entry below describes one T cell receptor (beta chain). These data come from a study of T cell clonotyping in hematopoietic cell transplantation. The CDR3 contains 15 residues. V shed 5 bases and J 5 bases; nucleotides not matched to a gene: 12. Germline V gene lookup returns CDR1 SEHNR and CDR2 FQNEAQ (reference sequence). Here immunoSEQ multiplex PCR was the method, and the copy in TCRdb shows in-frame clones only, minus some. The sample consists of around 28,000 clones, more than 70% of them appearing once. As to time point: recipient sample about 28 days before transplant, after cytoreduction.

Specimen: peripheral blood mononuclear cells, collected before stem cell transplant. The TCR sequence derives from a man aged 40-55 years with acute myeloid leukemia. Some clones in this sample may be carry-over from other donors' samples. The chain combines TRBV7-9 with TRBJ2-7; 7 bases are shared with TRBD1. The DNA for the CDR3 is TGTGCCAGCAGCGAAGCCGGGACAGAGGTCCACGAGCAGTACTTC. Its protein product is CASSEAGTEVHEQYF. Together with reference TRBV7-9 and TRBJ2-7, the CDR3 gives the full variable domain: DTGVSQNPRHKITKRGQNVTFRCDPISEHNRLYWYRQTLGQGPEFLTYFQNEAQLEKSRLLSDRFSAERPKGSFSTLEIQRTEQGDSAMYLCASSEAGTEVHEQYFGPGTRLTVT.